The rows below give T cell receptor beta chains drawn from one sample of a study of post-analysis software for immune sequencing data. MiXCR, applied by TCRdb to the PCR reads, yields one record per CDR3 protein. The data contain roughly 670,000 distinct CDR3 sequences, around 64% of them singletons. Sequenced input: blood. Every receptor here comes from a girl aged 2-10 years with multiple sclerosis. Each CDR3 is given with its conserved first and last residue. D genes are given only for firm matches. For some rows the clone size is stated as once, few or many, or as a class when expanded; others skip it.

J	V	size	D	DNA	CDR3
TRBJ2-3	TRBV5-1	few	NA	TGCGCCAGCAGCTTGGCGGATCCTAGCACAGATACGCAGTATTTT	CASSLADPSTDTQYF
TRBJ2-1	TRBV7-2	NA	NA	TGTGCCAGCAGCGGGATGGGCAGTGACAATGAGCAGTTCTTC	CASSGMGSDNEQFF
TRBJ2-5	TRBV2	NA	TRBD1	TGTGCCAGCACACCCCGGACAGGGGGCCTGGAGACCCAGTACTTC	CASTPRTGGLETQYF
TRBJ2-1	TRBV29-1	few	TRBD2	TGCAGCGTTCTAAAAGCGGGGGGCCATAACAATGAGCAGTTCTTC	CSVLKAGGHNNEQFF
TRBJ2-7	TRBV12-3/TRBV12-4	NA	TRBD1	TGTGCCAGCAGTTTAAAGGGGCGACAGGGAGACTACGAGCAGTACTTC	CASSLKGRQGDYEQYF
TRBJ2-3	TRBV10-3	NA	NA	TGTGCCATCAGTAGGCGAGACTCTAGCACAGATACGCAGTATTTT	CAISRRDSSTDTQYF
TRBJ2-4	TRBV9	few	TRBD2	TGTGCCAGCAGCGCAGGACTAGCGGGAAACATTCAGTACTTC	CASSAGLAGNIQYF
TRBJ2-5	TRBV12-5	few	NA	TGTGCTAGTGGTTCGGACGGGGAGACCCAGTACTTC	CASGSDGETQYF
TRBJ2-1	TRBV5-1	few	TRBD2	TGCGCCAGTAGAAAGGGACTAGCGGGACAGCCTGAGCAGTTCTTC	CASRKGLAGQPEQFF
TRBJ2-5	TRBV2	NA	TRBD1	TGTGCCAGCAGCATGGGTTGGTCAGGGGGAGAGACCCAGTACTTC	CASSMGWSGGETQYF
TRBJ2-6	TRBV12-3/TRBV12-4	NA	TRBD1	TGTGCCAGCAGTTTAGCGCGTCGGACAGGGGTATATGGGGCCAACGTCCTGACTTTC	CASSLARRTGVYGANVLTF
TRBJ1-1	TRBV5-6	NA	NA	TGTGCCAGCAGCCGCCAAATAGGGACCCCTGAAGCTTTCTTT	CASSRQIGTPEAFF
TRBJ2-1	TRBV5-8	NA	NA	TGTGCCAGCAGCTTGGCCCCTTCCCCGGGACGAACCTACAATGAGCAGTTCTTC	CASSLAPSPGRTYNEQFF
TRBJ1-2	TRBV30	few	NA	TGTGCCTGGACAGCTAACTATGGCTACACCTTC	CAWTANYGYTF
TRBJ2-7	TRBV12-3/TRBV12-4	NA	TRBD2	TGTGCCAGCAGCCACGGACTAGCGGGAGTAAATGAGCAGTACTTC	CASSHGLAGVNEQYF
TRBJ2-1	TRBV12-3/TRBV12-4	NA	TRBD2	TGTGCCAGCAGTCCTAGCGGGAGGGCCCGGGACAATGAGCAGTTCTTC	CASSPSGRARDNEQFF
TRBJ1-5	TRBV4-1	NA	NA	TGCGCCAGCAGCCAAGTCTGGTGGCAGGAGAAAAATCAGCCCCAGCATTTT	CASSQVWWQEKNQPQHF
TRBJ1-1	TRBV29-1	few	NA	TGCAGCGTTGAGTCCCAAGGCCCTGAAGCTTTCTTT	CSVESQGPEAFF
TRBJ1-5	TRBV27	NA	NA	TGTGCCAGCAGTTTGTATCCGCGGGCAGGGGGCAATCAGCCCCAGCATTTT	CASSLYPRAGGNQPQHF
TRBJ2-5	TRBV5-1	NA	NA	TGCGCCAGCAGCTTCGAAGGGGCAGAGACCCAGTACTTC	CASSFEGAETQYF
TRBJ2-5	TRBV7-2	NA	NA	TGTGCCAGCAGCATACCAGGACTTGATGGGACCCAGTACTTC	CASSIPGLDGTQYF
TRBJ2-1	TRBV5-5	NA	NA	TGTGCCAGCAGCTTGAATGGACTGCCCTGGCCCAATGAGCAGTTCTTC	CASSLNGLPWPNEQFF
TRBJ1-1	TRBV6-5	NA	TRBD1	TGTGCCAGCAGACGGACAGGGTTAGGGACTGAAGCTTTCTTT	CASRRTGLGTEAFF
TRBJ2-3	TRBV6-5	NA	TRBD2	TGTGCCAGCAAACGGAGCGGGAGCCACACAGATACGCAGTATTTT	CASKRSGSHTDTQYF
TRBJ2-7	TRBV10-3	NA	TRBD1	TGTGCCATCAGTGAGGGACAGGGGAACTACGAGCAGTACTTC	CAISEGQGNYEQYF
TRBJ2-1	TRBV29-1	NA	TRBD2	TGCAGCGCTTTTGGACTAGCGGGACATGACAATGAGCAGTTCTTC	CSAFGLAGHDNEQFF
TRBJ2-7	TRBV3-1	NA	NA	TGTGCCAGCAGCCAGGTAGTGGGGTTTCTCTACGAGCAGTACTTC	CASSQVVGFLYEQYF